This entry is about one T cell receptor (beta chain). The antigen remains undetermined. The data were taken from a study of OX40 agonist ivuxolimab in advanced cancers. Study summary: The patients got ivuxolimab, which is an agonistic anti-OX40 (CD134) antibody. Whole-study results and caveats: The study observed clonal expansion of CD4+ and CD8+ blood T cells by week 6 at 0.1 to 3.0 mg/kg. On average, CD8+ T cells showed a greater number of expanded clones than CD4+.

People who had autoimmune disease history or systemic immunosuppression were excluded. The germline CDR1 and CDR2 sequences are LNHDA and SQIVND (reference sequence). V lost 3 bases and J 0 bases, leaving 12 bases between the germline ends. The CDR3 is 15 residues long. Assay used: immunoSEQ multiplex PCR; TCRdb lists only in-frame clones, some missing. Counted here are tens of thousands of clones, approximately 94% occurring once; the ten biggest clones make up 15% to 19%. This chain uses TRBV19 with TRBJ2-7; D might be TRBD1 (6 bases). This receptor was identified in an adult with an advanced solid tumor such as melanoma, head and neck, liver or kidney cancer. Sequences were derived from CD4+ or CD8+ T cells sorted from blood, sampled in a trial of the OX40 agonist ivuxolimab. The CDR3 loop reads CASSMGAGSSYEQYF. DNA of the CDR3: TGTGCCAGTAGTATGGGGGCCGGCAGCTCCTACGAGCAGTACTTC. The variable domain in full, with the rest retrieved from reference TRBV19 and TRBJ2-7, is DGGITQSPKYLFRKEGQNVTLSCEQNLNHDAMYWYRQDPGQGLRLIYYSQIVNDFQKGDIAEGYSVSREKKESFPLTVTSAQKNPTAFYLCASSMGAGSSYEQYFGPGTRLTVT.